Included here is one T cell receptor beta chain sequence, with context. Its antigen is not known. CDR1 and CDR2 (germline): MNHNS, SASEGT. The CDR3 is made up of 11 amino acids. V dropped 6 bases and J dropped 6 bases, with 9 bases sitting between them. The data are from a study of vaccination and CD4 T cells after COVID-19. With the Oncomine TCR Beta short-read assay, DNA from cultured CD4+ T cells was sequenced. A single record per CDR3 protein comes from TCRdb applying MiXCR to the PCR reads. The table shows around 12,000 distinct CDR3 sequences, with over 45% occurring only once. Treatment in this sample: roughly 10-day PBMC culture with coronavirus spike peptide pools or control peptides (ViraFEST assay).

This clonotype was obtained from a human donor who had recovered from COVID-19. Sequenced input: CD4+ T cells from blood, cultured in vitro. The chain uses TRBV6-1 and TRBJ2-7, with D possibly matching TRBD1 (6 bases). This CDR3 reads CASSTGFEQYF. The CDR3 DNA reads TGTGCCAGCAGCACAGGGTTCGAGCAGTACTTC.